Shown below are 5 T cell receptor beta chains from a single sample sequenced in a study of blood T cell repertoires in COVID-19. Sequencing was performed with immunoSEQ multiplex PCR; in TCRdb, only in-frame clones are kept and a portion is missing. The table lists about 83,000 clones, around 83% of them singletons. The source material was peripheral blood. The receptors were gathered from a woman older than 75 in a cohort sampled during active or convalescent COVID-19.

This chain uses TRBV6-9 with TRBJ2-1, with 9 bases matching TRBD2. Unmatched junction bases numbered 6, after V lost 4 bases and J lost 5 bases. CDR1 and CDR2 from the germline V gene are MNHGY and SVAAGI. This CDR3 is built from 15 residues. CDR3: CASSWKAGGDNEQFF. DNA for the CDR3: TGTGCCAGCAGTTGGAAAGCGGGGGGAGACAATGAGCAGTTCTTC.

The chain carries TRBV25-1 and TRBJ2-5; 8 bases fit TRBD2. The CDR3 runs 14 residues. CDR1 and CDR2 (germline): MGHDK, SYGVNS. Trimming cost V 8 bases and J 1 base; bases outside gene matches: 6. The CDR3 DNA sequence: TGTGCCAGCTCCACGGGGGGGATCCAAGAGACCCAGTACTTC. Its protein product is CASSTGGIQETQYF.

This chain joins TRBV2 and TRBJ2-7; TRBD1 matches 11 bases. V dropped 6 bases and J dropped 4; count of bases not matched to a gene: 5. From germline, CDR1 is SNHLY and CDR2 FYNNEI. This CDR3 region has 14 residues. The CDR3 loop reads CASRRDRGGYEQYF. CDR3 sequence (DNA): TGTGCCAGCAGGAGGGACAGGGGGGGATACGAGCAGTACTTC.

CDR3 loop: CASSLSGGSYNEQFF. The CDR3, as DNA: TGTGCCAGCAGCTTAAGCGGAGGGAGTTACAATGAGCAGTTCTTC. The chain uses TRBV7-3 and TRBJ2-1, with D perhaps TRBD2 (6 bases). Trimming took off 1 base at V and 4 bases at J, with 11 bases between the two ends. The CDR3 runs to 15 residues. CDR1 and CDR2 (germline): SGHTA, FQGTGA.

The V call is TRBV28, the J call TRBJ2-7; D may be TRBD2 (5 bases). This CDR3 has 15 amino acids. Trimming removed 1 base from V and 3 bases from J, with 13 bases in between. Per germline, CDR1 MDHEN and CDR2 SYDVKM. The CDR3 sequence is CASSLFGGRSYEQYF. The CDR3 bases are TGTGCCAGCAGTTTATTTGGTGGGAGAAGCTACGAGCAGTACTTC.